The TCR beta chain under discussion was sequenced for a study of OX40 agonist ivuxolimab in advanced cancers. Overall study results and limits: Clones of CD4+ and CD8+ blood T cells grew by week 6 at doses of 0.1 to 3.0 mg/kg.

V lost 0 bases and J 6 bases, leaving 6 bases between the germline ends. The CDR3 is 13 residues long. Germline CDR1 reads MRHNA; CDR2 reads SNTAGT. The repertoire was sequenced with immunoSEQ multiplex PCR; TCRdb's copy has only in-frame clones and lacks some. This sample has around 66,000 clones; approximately 89% occur once, and the top ten carry approximately 18%. Turning to this clone: Antigen: not known.

This TCR was sampled from an adult with an advanced solid tumor such as melanoma, head and neck, liver or kidney cancer. The chain employs TRBV6-4 and TRBJ2-1, with D unresolved. This sample comprised CD4+ or CD8+ T cells sorted from blood, obtained in a trial of the OX40 agonist ivuxolimab. CDR3 loop: CASSDSILNEQFF. The CDR3 DNA follows: TGTGCCAGCAGTGACTCGATACTCAATGAGCAGTTCTTC.